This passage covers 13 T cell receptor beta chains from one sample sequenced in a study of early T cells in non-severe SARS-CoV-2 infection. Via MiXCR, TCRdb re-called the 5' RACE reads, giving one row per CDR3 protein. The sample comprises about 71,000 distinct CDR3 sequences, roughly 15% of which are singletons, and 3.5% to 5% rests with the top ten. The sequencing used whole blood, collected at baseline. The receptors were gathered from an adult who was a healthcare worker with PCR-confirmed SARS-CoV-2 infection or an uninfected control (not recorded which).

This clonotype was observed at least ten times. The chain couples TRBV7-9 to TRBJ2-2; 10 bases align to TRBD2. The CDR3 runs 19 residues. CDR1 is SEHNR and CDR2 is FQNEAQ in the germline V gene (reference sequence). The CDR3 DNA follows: TGTGCTCATAATGAGGGGCCCTGGTCTAGCGGGAGTGACACCGGGGAGCTGTTTTTT. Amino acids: CAHNEGPWSSGSDTGELFF.

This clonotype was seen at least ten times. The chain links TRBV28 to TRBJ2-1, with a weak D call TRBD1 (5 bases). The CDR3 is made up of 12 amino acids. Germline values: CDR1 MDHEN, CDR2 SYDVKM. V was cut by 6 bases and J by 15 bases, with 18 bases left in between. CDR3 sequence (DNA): TGTGCCAGCAGGGAATCGGACATGGAATTGTTCTTC. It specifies CASRESDMELFF.

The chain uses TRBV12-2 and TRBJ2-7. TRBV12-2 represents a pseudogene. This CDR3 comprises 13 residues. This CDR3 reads CASRFERVPEQYF. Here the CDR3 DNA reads TGTGCAAGTCGCTTCGAAAGGGTTCCCGAGCAGTACTTC.

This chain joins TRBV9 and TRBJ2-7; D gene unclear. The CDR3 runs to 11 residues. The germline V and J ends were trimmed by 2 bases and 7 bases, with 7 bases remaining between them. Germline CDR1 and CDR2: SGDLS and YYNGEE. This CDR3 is CASSVGKEQYF. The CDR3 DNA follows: TGTGCCAGCAGCGTGGGGAAAGAGCAGTACTTC. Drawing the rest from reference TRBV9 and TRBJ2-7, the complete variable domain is DSGVTQTPKHLITATGQRVTLRCSPRSGDLSVYWYQQSLDQGLQFLIQYYNGEERAKGNILERFSAQQFPDLHSELNLSSLELGDSALYFCASSVGKEQYFGPGTRLTVT.

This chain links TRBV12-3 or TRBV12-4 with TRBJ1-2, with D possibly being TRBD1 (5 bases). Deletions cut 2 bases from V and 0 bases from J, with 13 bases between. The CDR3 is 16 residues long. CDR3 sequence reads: CASSLRGAVTNYGYTF. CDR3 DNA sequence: TGTGCCAGCAGTTTACGCGGGGCAGTTACTAACTATGGCTACACCTTC.

CDR3 nucleotide sequence: TGTGCCAGCAGCTTACAGGGGGACGGGGAGCTGTTTTTT. Encoded protein: CASSLQGDGELFF. The chain couples TRBV7-7 to TRBJ2-2, with 7 bases lining up with TRBD1. V was pared by 2 bases and J by 7 bases, with 1 base of the junction left unmatched. Germline CDR1 and CDR2: SSHAT and FNYEAQ (reference sequence). This CDR3 comprises 13 residues.

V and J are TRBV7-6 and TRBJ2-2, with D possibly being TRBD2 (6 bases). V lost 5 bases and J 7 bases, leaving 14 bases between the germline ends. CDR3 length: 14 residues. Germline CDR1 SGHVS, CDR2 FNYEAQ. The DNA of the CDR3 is TGTGCCAGCAGCACCCTCGTGGGGGGCGGGGAGCTGTTTTTT. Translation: CASSTLVGGGELFF.

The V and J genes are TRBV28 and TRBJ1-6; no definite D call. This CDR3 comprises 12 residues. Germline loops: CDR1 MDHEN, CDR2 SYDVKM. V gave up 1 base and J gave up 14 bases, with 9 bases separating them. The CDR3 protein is CASSLFPPSLHF. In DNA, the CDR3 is TGTGCCAGCAGTTTATTCCCCCCTTCCCTCCACTTT.

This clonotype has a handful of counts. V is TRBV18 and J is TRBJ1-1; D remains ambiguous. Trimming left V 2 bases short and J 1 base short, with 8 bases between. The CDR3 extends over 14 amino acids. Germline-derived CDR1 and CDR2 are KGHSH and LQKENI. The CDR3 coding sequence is TGTGCCAGCTCACCATACGCAGGGAACACTGAAGCTTTCTTT. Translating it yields CASSPYAGNTEAFF.

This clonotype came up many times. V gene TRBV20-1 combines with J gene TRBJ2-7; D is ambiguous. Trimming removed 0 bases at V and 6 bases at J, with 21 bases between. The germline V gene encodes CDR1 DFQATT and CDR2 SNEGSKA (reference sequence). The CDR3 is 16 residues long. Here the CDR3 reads CSARDPTASRSREQYF. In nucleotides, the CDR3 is TGCAGTGCTAGAGATCCCACGGCTAGTCGGTCTCGCGAGCAGTACTTC.

In DNA, the CDR3 is TGTGCCAGCAGCTTCGGGGCGACAGGGCTATTTAGTAGCGAAGCTTTCTTT. It encodes CASSFGATGLFSSEAFF. This rearrangement joins TRBV5-6 to TRBJ1-1; 7 positions match TRBD1. The V gene's germline CDR1 is SGHDT and CDR2 YYEEEE. This CDR3 contains 17 residues. With V trimmed by 2 bases and J by 8 bases, 18 bases remained unmatched.

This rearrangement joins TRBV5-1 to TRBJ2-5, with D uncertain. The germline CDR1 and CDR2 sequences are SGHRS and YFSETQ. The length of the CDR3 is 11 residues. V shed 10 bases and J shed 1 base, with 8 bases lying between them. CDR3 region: CAGPFQETQYF. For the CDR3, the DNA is TGCGCCGGCCCTTTCCAAGAGACCCAGTACTTC.

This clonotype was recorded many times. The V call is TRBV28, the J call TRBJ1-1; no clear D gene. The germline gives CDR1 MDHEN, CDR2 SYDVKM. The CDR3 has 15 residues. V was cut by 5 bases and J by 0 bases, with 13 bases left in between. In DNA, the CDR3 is TGTGCCAGCAGTCCTGCGGGAAGGGTGAACACTGAAGCTTTCTTT. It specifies CASSPAGRVNTEAFF.